These 7 T cell receptor beta chains were sequenced from one sample in a study of blood T cell repertoires in COVID-19. Produced via immunoSEQ multiplex PCR; TCRdb's table is partial and in-frame only. The table includes roughly 400,000 clones, approximately 90% detected once. The sequenced sample was PBMCs or T cells enriched from blood (not recorded which). These receptor sequences come from a woman between 18 and 29 years old who had been exposed to COVID-19.

This clone is a singleton in its sample. The chain couples TRBV29-1 to TRBJ2-1; 9 bases are a match to TRBD1. The CDR3 is 15 amino acids. The germline V gene has CDR1 SQVTM and CDR2 ANQGSEA. J was trimmed by 0 bases and V by 4 bases; bases with no gene match: 4. The CDR3 DNA is TGCAGCGTTGCAGGGACAGGGAGCTCCTACAATGAGCAGTTCTTC. Its translation: CSVAGTGSSYNEQFF.

V usage is TRBV15 and J usage is TRBJ2-3; tentative D call: TRBD1 (6 bases). The V end was cut by 0 bases, the J end by 5 bases, with 12 bases between. Germline loops: CDR1 LNHNV, CDR2 YYDKDF (reference sequence). The CDR3 runs to 15 residues. CDR3 protein: CATSRDRGIGDTQYF. The CDR3 DNA is TGTGCCACCAGCAGAGACAGGGGAATAGGAGATACGCAGTATTTT. Full variable domain (rest looked up from reference TRBV15 and TRBJ2-3): DAMVIQNPRYQVTQFGKPVTLSCSQTLNHNVMYWYQQKSSQAPKLLFHYYDKDFNNEADTPDNFQSRRPNTSFCFLDIRSPGLGDTAMYLCATSRDRGIGDTQYFGPGTRLTVL.

The genes are TRBV7-2 and TRBJ2-1; TRBD2 agrees at 11 bases. CDR3 length equals 15 residues. Trimming removed 5 bases from V and 4 bases from J; junction bases left unmatched: 4. CDR1 and CDR2 from the germline V gene are SGHTA and FQGNSA. CDR3 DNA sequence: TGTGCCAGCAGCGCTAGCGGGGGGCAATACAATGAGCAGTTCTTC. Encoded protein: CASSASGGQYNEQFF. The full variable domain, with the rest looked up from reference TRBV7-2 and TRBJ2-1, is GAGVSQSPSNKVTEKGKDVELRCDPISGHTALYWYRQSLGQGLEFLIYFQGNSAPDKSGLPSDRFSAERTGGSVSTLTIQRTQQEDSAVYLCASSASGGQYNEQFFGPGTRLTVL.

The rearrangement joins TRBV20-1 to TRBJ1-1; D is uncertain. The CDR3 runs 11 residues. From germline, CDR1 is DFQATT and CDR2 SNEGSKA (reference sequence). The V gene lost 6 bases and the J gene lost 1 base, with 6 bases spanning the gap. The CDR3 DNA reads TGCAGTGCCCACAAGAACACTGAAGCTTTCTTT. It yields the protein CSAHKNTEAFF.

This chain connects TRBV7-2 to TRBJ1-6; weak D call: TRBD1 (6 bases). The CDR3 is 15 amino acids. Trimming took 5 bases from V and 10 from J, leaving 18 bases between them. Germline CDR1 SGHTA, CDR2 FQGNSA. The CDR3 coding sequence is TGTGCCAGCAGCCCCCCCGGACAGTTAAACTCACCCCTCCACTTT. Protein sequence: CASSPPGQLNSPLHF.

The V call is TRBV7-3, the J call TRBJ2-5; 13 bases match TRBD2. V shed 6 bases and J 1 base; nucleotides not matched to a gene: 2. The CDR3 extends over 15 amino acids. Germline-derived CDR1 and CDR2 are SGHTA and FQGTGA. The CDR3: CASSWTSGGQETQYF. The CDR3 bases are TGTGCCAGCAGTTGGACTAGCGGGGGCCAAGAGACCCAGTACTTC. The whole variable domain, filled in from reference TRBV7-3 and TRBJ2-5, reads GAGVSQTPSNKVTEKGKYVELRCDPISGHTALYWYRQSLGQGPEFLIYFQGTGAADDSGLPNDRFFAVRPEGSVSTLKIQRTERGDSAVYLCASSWTSGGQETQYFGPGTRLLVL.

V usage is TRBV7-9 and J usage is TRBJ2-7; possible D gene TRBD1, 5 bases. Per the germline V gene, CDR1 is SEHNR and CDR2 is FQNEAQ (reference sequence). CDR3 length equals 13 residues. V lost 3 bases to trimming and J lost 4 bases, with 10 bases between them. The CDR3 region is CASSFQGSYEQYF. CDR3 sequence (DNA): TGTGCCAGCAGCTTCCAGGGATCGTACGAGCAGTACTTC.